The table lists the clone carrying this TCR beta chain with a few counts. The identical CDR3 is also encoded by other nucleotide sequences in the sample. Sorting of CD4+ and CD8+ T cells was performed on PBMCs. This sample was included in a study of CD8+ T cells in alopecia areata. Sequencing templates came from extracted RNA that was reverse transcribed into cDNA. TCRdb's table, derived via immunoSEQ multiplex PCR, lists solely in-frame clones and lacks some. The sample includes 200,000 or so clones, roughly three fifths of them seen just once. Source material: CD8+ T cells sorted from blood. The receptor was derived from a human donor in good health.

Here the CDR3 DNA reads TGCAGCGTTGCAGGGGACTATGGCTACACCTTC. Translated: CSVAGDYGYTF. This chain uses TRBV29-1 with TRBJ1-2, with D perhaps TRBD1 (6 bases). V was clipped by 4 bases and J by 3 bases, with 6 bases between them. Germline V CDR1 and CDR2: SQVTM, ANQGSEA. The length of the CDR3 is 11 residues.